Below are 29 T cell receptor beta chains sequenced from a single sample in a study of shared clonotypes between healthy human individuals. TCRdb's table, derived via immunoSEQ multiplex PCR, lists solely in-frame clones and lacks some. The repertoire consists of approximately 620,000 clones, with more than 95% occurring once and the leading ten covering 0.055% to 0.07%. Sequencing input: naive CD4+ T cells sorted from blood. Subset meaning: CD45RA+ positively selected. The source of these receptors is a woman aged 30 to 39 in good health.

This clone was found a few times. V usage is TRBV2 and J usage is TRBJ2-2; TRBD2 might be the D (5 bases). V shed 4 bases and J shed 7 bases, with 10 bases lying between them. From germline, CDR1 is SNHLY and CDR2 FYNNEI. The CDR3 runs to 13 residues. This chain's CDR3 is CASSVSRDGELFF. In DNA, the CDR3 is TGTGCCAGCAGTGTCAGTCGGGACGGGGAGCTGTTTTTT.

CDR3 protein: CASSMPGTGTRWQYF. The CDR3 bases are TGTGCCAGTAGTATGCCTGGGACCGGGACGAGGTGGCAGTACTTC. The genes are TRBV19 and TRBJ2-7; D assignment may be TRBD1 or TRBD2 (5 bases each). Trimming took off 3 bases at V and 9 bases at J, with 21 bases between the two ends. Germline V gives CDR1 LNHDA, CDR2 SQIVND (reference sequence). The CDR3 is 15 residues long.

The rearrangement joins TRBV5-8 to TRBJ2-1; 9 bases fit TRBD2. Looked up from germline, CDR1 is SGHTS and CDR2 is YDEGEE. V gave up 5 bases and J gave up 2 bases; unmatched junction bases: 11. The CDR3 runs 17 residues. The CDR3: CASRHGYGGRAYNEQFF. In DNA, the CDR3 is TGTGCCAGCAGGCATGGATATGGCGGGAGGGCCTACAATGAGCAGTTCTTC.

V and J are TRBV30 and TRBJ2-1; 12 bases fit TRBD2. CDR1 and CDR2 from the germline V gene are GTSNPN and SVGIG (reference sequence). Trimming at V came to 4 bases and at J to 9 bases, leaving 10 bases not matched to a gene. This CDR3 has 15 amino acids. The CDR3 DNA reads as TGTGCCTGGACCCAAGGGCTAGCGGGAGGGGGTGAGCAGTTCTTC. Its translation: CAWTQGLAGGGEQFF.

In DNA, the CDR3 is TGTGCCAGCAGTGAAGGGGTCGTCGATGAAAAACTGTTTTTT. This encodes CASSEGVVDEKLFF. The chain employs TRBV28 and TRBJ1-4, with a possible D match to TRBD1 (5 bases). V was cut by 5 bases and J by 6 bases, with 13 bases left in between. The CDR3 loop spans 14 amino acids. Germline CDR1 reads MDHEN; CDR2 reads SYDVKM.

The chain uses TRBV7-2 and TRBJ2-4; D unclear. Germline assignment: CDR1 SGHTA and CDR2 FQGNSA. V gave up 4 bases and J gave up 2 bases, with 6 bases separating them. The CDR3 is 13 amino acids. In DNA, the CDR3 is TGTGCCAGCAGCTCCCCTTCCAAAAACATTCAGTACTTC. It is translated as CASSSPSKNIQYF.

This chain joins TRBV18 and TRBJ1-1, with D possibly matching TRBD1 (5 bases). CDR3 length equals 13 residues. The V end lost 3 bases, the J end lost 8 bases, and 13 bases lay between the germline ends. Germline values: CDR1 KGHSH, CDR2 LQKENI. The CDR3 nucleotides read TGTGCCAGCTCACCGCGACAGACAGAAGAAGCTTTCTTT. The encoded protein is CASSPRQTEEAFF.

The sample holds one count of this clone. The chain has TRBV28 and TRBJ2-5, with D uncertain. Germline V CDR1 and CDR2: MDHEN, SYDVKM. Trimming stripped 0 bases from V and 3 bases from J, with 8 bases between. This CDR3 spans 14 amino acids. CDR3 nucleotide sequence: TGTGCCAGCAGTTTATGGACGCAAAAAGAGACCCAGTACTTC. Its translation: CASSLWTQKETQYF.

V usage is TRBV7-2 and J usage is TRBJ1-5; no clear D. CDR1 and CDR2 (germline): SGHTA, FQGNSA. Trimming left V 1 base short and J 9 bases short, with 13 bases between. CDR3 length equals 14 residues. The CDR3 protein is CASSLEAGIGPQHF. In DNA, the CDR3 is TGTGCCAGCAGCTTAGAAGCGGGGATCGGGCCCCAGCATTTT.

The chain has TRBV28 and TRBJ2-4, with D possibly being TRBD2 (5 bases). This CDR3 region has 16 residues. In germline, CDR1 is MDHEN, CDR2 SYDVKM. V lost 2 bases and J 0 bases, leaving 11 bases between the germline ends. The CDR3 sequence is CASSLPGSLAKNIQYF. CDR3 in DNA: TGTGCCAGCAGTTTACCGGGGTCCCTAGCCAAAAACATTCAGTACTTC.

This clone showed up just once. The chain employs TRBV4-1 and TRBJ2-2, with a weak D call TRBD2 (5 bases). This CDR3 is 18 amino acids long. V shed 0 bases and J shed 0 bases, with 14 bases lying between them. Germline loops: CDR1 MGHRA, CDR2 YSYEKL. CDR3 sequence (DNA): TGCGCCAGCAGCCAAGAAATGGTGAGGGTCGCGAACACCGGGGAGCTGTTTTTT. This sequence encodes CASSQEMVRVANTGELFF.

The chain is built from TRBV7-6 and TRBJ2-2, with D perhaps matching TRBD2 (6 bases). V was pared by 1 base and J by 6 bases, with 12 bases between. The CDR3 has 15 amino acids. CDR1 SGHVS and CDR2 FNYEAQ come from the germline V gene. CDR3 loop: CASSLGGLKAGELFF. The CDR3 coding sequence is TGTGCCAGCAGCTTAGGGGGACTGAAGGCCGGGGAGCTGTTTTTT. The whole variable domain, remainder taken from reference TRBV7-6 and TRBJ2-2, is GAGVSQSPRYKVTKRGQDVALRCDPISGHVSLYWYRQALGQGPEFLTYFNYEAQQDKSGLPNDRFSAERPEGSISTLTIQRTEQRDSAMYRCASSLGGLKAGELFFGEGSRLTVL.

The genes are TRBV11-2 and TRBJ2-1; D unclear. Germline CDR1 reads SGHAT; CDR2 reads FQNNGV. Deletions cut 5 bases from V and 1 base from J, with 15 bases between. CDR3 size: 16 residues. The chain's CDR3 is CASSPGGEQSYNEQFF. The CDR3 region has the DNA TGTGCCAGCAGCCCAGGCGGCGAGCAGTCCTACAATGAGCAGTTCTTC.

This clone occurred once. The chain recombines TRBV28 with TRBJ2-7; D assignment may be TRBD1 or TRBD2 (6 bases each). V lost 3 bases and J lost 3, with 12 bases in between. The CDR3 is 14 residues long. Germline assignment: CDR1 MDHEN and CDR2 SYDVKM. DNA of the CDR3: TGTGCCAGCAGTTTTTCCGGGGGCAGCTACGAGCAGTACTTC. It encodes CASSFSGGSYEQYF.

On this clone itself: Sequence at one end of the junction differs from germline and may be a read error. This chain links TRBV2 with TRBJ2-1; 7 bases match TRBD2. The CDR3 length is 13 residues. The germline V gene encodes CDR1 SNHLY and CDR2 FYNNEI. The CDR3: CASSESTSASPLF. CDR3 bases: TGTGCCAGCAGTGAATCTACTAGCGCGAGCCCTCTCTTC.

V and J are TRBV5-1 and TRBJ2-1; TRBD2 matches 10 bases. V shed 8 bases, J shed 5 bases, and the junction held 10 bases outside the gene matches. The CDR3 is 15 residues long. Germline V gene lookup returns CDR1 SGHRS and CDR2 YFSETQ. This CDR3 reads CASGLELAGNNEQFF. The CDR3 bases are TGCGCCAGTGGCCTAGAACTAGCGGGAAACAATGAGCAGTTCTTC.

The chain carries TRBV10-3 and TRBJ2-3; 9 bases line up with TRBD2. The length of the CDR3 is 15 residues. CDR1 is ENHRY and CDR2 is SYGVKD in the germline V gene. The ends lost 3 bases at V and 3 bases at J; junction bases unmatched: 4. CDR3 protein: CAISEQAGGTDTQYF. In DNA, the CDR3 is TGTGCCATCAGTGAACAAGCGGGAGGAACAGATACGCAGTATTTT.

Notes on this clone: At the DNA level, this CDR3 is encoded by other sequences in the same sample as well. V gene TRBV5-1 combines with J gene TRBJ2-6; unclear D gene. The CDR3 runs to 15 residues. Trimming pared 0 bases from V and 0 bases from J, leaving 4 bases between. Germline CDR1 is SGHRS and CDR2 is YFSETQ. CDR3 protein: CASSLVLSGANVLTF. CDR3 in DNA: TGCGCCAGCAGCTTGGTCCTCTCTGGGGCCAACGTCCTGACTTTC.

This clone was counted a single time. CDR3 region: CASSQGLAGAKNEQYF. The CDR3 nucleotides read TGCGCCAGCAGCCAAGGACTAGCGGGAGCGAAAAACGAGCAGTACTTC. V and J are TRBV4-1 and TRBJ2-7; the match to TRBD2 covers 12 bases. The V segment lost 1 base and the J segment 5 bases; nucleotides outside the gene matches: 6. The CDR3 consists of 16 residues. CDR1 and CDR2 from the germline V gene are MGHRA and YSYEKL.

The V and J genes are TRBV6-6 and TRBJ2-7, with D hard to call. The length of the CDR3 is 16 residues. Germline CDR1 reads MNHNY; CDR2 reads SVGAGI (reference sequence). V lost 0 bases to trimming and J lost 0 bases, with 12 bases between them. The CDR3 DNA follows: TGTGCCAGCAGTTACTCTGTGATCTTAAGCTCCTACGAGCAGTACTTC. It specifies CASSYSVILSSYEQYF.

V is TRBV5-1 and J is TRBJ2-2; possible D gene TRBD2, 5 bases. The CDR3 spans 15 residues. Germline values: CDR1 SGHRS, CDR2 YFSETQ. Trimming cost V 3 bases and J 8 bases, with 17 bases left between them. CDR3 in DNA: TGCGCCAGCAGCTCACTGGTCGGGGTCGGAGGGGAGCTGTTTTTT. This encodes CASSSLVGVGGELFF.

The chain employs TRBV5-6 and TRBJ2-1, with 8 bases fitting TRBD1. This CDR3 comprises 16 residues. V shed 4 bases and J 5 bases; nucleotides not matched to a gene: 11. CDR1 SGHDT and CDR2 YYEEEE come from the germline V gene. The CDR3 bases are TGTGCCAGCAGCACGGACAGGGCGAAATTTAACAATGAGCAGTTCTTC. Translation: CASSTDRAKFNNEQFF.

The rearrangement uses TRBV5-8 and TRBJ2-1, with a tentative D call TRBD1 (6 bases). This CDR3 region has 11 residues. V was shortened by 3 bases and J by 13 bases, with 11 bases between the two germline ends. The germline CDR1 and CDR2 sequences are SGHTS and YDEGEE. The CDR3 loop is CASSWDIIQFF. The CDR3 DNA is TGTGCCAGCAGCTGGGACATCATCCAGTTCTTC. Supplemented by reference TRBV5-8 and TRBJ2-1, the full variable domain reads EAGVTQSPTHLIKTRGQQATLRCSPISGHTSVYWYQQALGLGLQFLLWYDEGEERNRGNFPPRFSGRQFPNYSSELNVNALELEDSALYLCASSWDIIQFFGPGTRLTVL.

The CDR3 DNA is TGTGCCAGCAGCTTACAGGAAGGAGGGCAGCCCCAGCATTTT. This codes for CASSLQEGGQPQHF. The chain has TRBV7-2 and TRBJ1-5; D not certain. Germline V gives CDR1 SGHTA, CDR2 FQGNSA. With 2 bases removed from V and 7 bases from J, the gap between germline ends came to 12 bases. The CDR3 length is 14 residues.

The genes are TRBV5-1 and TRBJ1-4; D is perhaps TRBD1 (5 bases). In germline, CDR1 is SGHRS, CDR2 YFSETQ. The CDR3 has 15 residues. The V end lost 5 bases, the J end lost 0 bases, and 11 bases lay between the germline ends. The DNA of the CDR3 is TGCGCCAGCAGGTCAACAGGAGCAACTAATGAAAAACTGTTTTTT. Encoded protein: CASRSTGATNEKLFF.

The chain recombines TRBV28 with TRBJ2-7; 7 bases agree with TRBD2. V gave up 2 bases and J gave up 3 bases; unmatched junction bases: 10. Per the germline V gene, CDR1 is MDHEN and CDR2 is SYDVKM. The CDR3 has 16 amino acids. The CDR3 DNA follows: TGTGCCAGCAGTTTAGGAGAGGAGCGGGGACTCTACGAGCAGTACTTC. Amino acids: CASSLGEERGLYEQYF. The full variable domain, its missing parts supplied by reference TRBV28 and TRBJ2-7, is DVKVTQSSRYLVKRTGEKVFLECVQDMDHENMFWYRQDPGLGLRLIYFSYDVKMKEKGDIPEGYSVSREKKERFSLILESASTNQTSMYLCASSLGEERGLYEQYFGPGTRLTVT.

The rearrangement joins TRBV2 to TRBJ1-6; D is unresolved. CDR1 is SNHLY, CDR2 FYNNEI, per germline. The CDR3 totals 12 residues. V was clipped by 6 bases and J by 10 bases, with 10 bases between them. CDR3 nucleotides: TGTGCCAGCAGGGCGGTGGAATCACCCCTCCACTTT. Encoded protein: CASRAVESPLHF.

This chain links TRBV4-1 with TRBJ2-7; D remains unclear. Germline V gene data show CDR1 as MGHRA and CDR2 as YSYEKL. Trimming cost V 2 bases and J 5 bases, with 16 bases left between them. The CDR3 sequence is 15 residues long. CDR3 coding DNA: TGCGCCAGCAGCCAACCGGGTCAAAAAATAAACGAGCAGTACTTC. Translated: CASSQPGQKINEQYF.

Here the CDR3 DNA reads TGTGCCAGCAGTTTATCAGGACAGACCCCTAACTATGGCTACACCTTC. Translated, it gives CASSLSGQTPNYGYTF. This chain connects TRBV27 to TRBJ1-2; possible D gene TRBD1, 6 bases. Germline V lookup: CDR1 MNHEY, CDR2 SMNVEV (reference sequence). The CDR3 is 16 amino acids. The ends were cut back, 0 bases at V and 0 bases at J, with 11 bases in the middle.